This T cell receptor beta chain derives from a study of T cell responses to AZD1222 COVID-19 vaccine. The overall study: It was second doses at about 4 or about 12 weeks that were pooled. Study-level points and caveats: Baseline serostatus was positive in only a handful of AZD1222 recipients. Variant regions that are unmutated are reportedly the target of nearly half of spike-specific TCRs. White British ancestry dominated among donors, who included more females, and clonal diversity was possibly underestimated.

This CDR3 contains 13 residues. Looked up from germline, CDR1 is SGHAT and CDR2 is FQNNGV. The V end lost 1 base, the J end lost 11 bases, and 14 bases lay between the germline ends. Libraries were prepared by immunoSEQ multiplex PCR; TCRdb keeps only in-frame clonotypes and omits some of them. Of 150,000 to 200,000 clones in the sample, around 95% were seen once. A note on this clone: Its matching antigen is unknown.

The TCR originated in an adult in good health. The specimen comprised peripheral blood, sampled on day 0 of AZD1222 vaccination. This chain links TRBV11-2 with TRBJ1-1; D not certain. This CDR3 is CASSLAGITLAFF. In nucleotides, the CDR3 is TGTGCCAGCAGCTTAGCGGGAATCACTCTGGCTTTCTTT.